This T cell receptor beta chain was sequenced during a study of blood T cells in healthy people across ages. Study outcomes and limitations: A strong correlation between TCR beta diversity and naive T cell percentage was seen.

V was trimmed by 3 bases and J by 7 bases, leaving 10 bases between them. From germline, CDR1 is SGHTA and CDR2 FQGNSA. The CDR3 is 13 residues long. The second PCR ran roughly 6 to 11 cycles with a sample-barcoded 5' primer and J-beta primers. Each CDR3 protein gets one entry after TCRdb re-called the 5' RACE reads with MiXCR. The table records 1.8 million or so distinct CDR3 sequences, about two fifths of them present only once. Points on this clonotype: Its antigen is as yet unknown.

The chain employs TRBV7-2 and TRBJ1-5; no clear D gene. The sequence derives from a human donor in good health. The source material was blood. The CDR3: CASSFLVSQPQHF. Written as DNA, the CDR3 is TGTGCCAGCAGCTTCTTGGTATCCCAGCCCCAGCATTTT.